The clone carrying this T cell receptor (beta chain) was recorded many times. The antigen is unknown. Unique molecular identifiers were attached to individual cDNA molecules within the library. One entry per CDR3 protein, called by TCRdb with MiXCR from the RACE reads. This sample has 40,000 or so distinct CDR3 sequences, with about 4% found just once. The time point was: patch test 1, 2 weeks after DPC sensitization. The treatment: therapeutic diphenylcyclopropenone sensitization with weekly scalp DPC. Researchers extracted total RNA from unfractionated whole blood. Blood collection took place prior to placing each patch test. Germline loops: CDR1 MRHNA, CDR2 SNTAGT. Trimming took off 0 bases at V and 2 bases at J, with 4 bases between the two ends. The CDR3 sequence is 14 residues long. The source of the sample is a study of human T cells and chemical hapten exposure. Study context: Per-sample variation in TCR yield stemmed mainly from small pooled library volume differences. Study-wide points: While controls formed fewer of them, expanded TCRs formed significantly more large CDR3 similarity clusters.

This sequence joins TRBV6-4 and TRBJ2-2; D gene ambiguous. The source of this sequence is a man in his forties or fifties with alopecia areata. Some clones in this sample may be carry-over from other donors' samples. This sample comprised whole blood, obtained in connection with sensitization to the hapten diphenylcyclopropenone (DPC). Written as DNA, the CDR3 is TGTGCCAGCAGTGACTCGACTAACACCGGGGAGCTGTTTTTT. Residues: CASSDSTNTGELFF.